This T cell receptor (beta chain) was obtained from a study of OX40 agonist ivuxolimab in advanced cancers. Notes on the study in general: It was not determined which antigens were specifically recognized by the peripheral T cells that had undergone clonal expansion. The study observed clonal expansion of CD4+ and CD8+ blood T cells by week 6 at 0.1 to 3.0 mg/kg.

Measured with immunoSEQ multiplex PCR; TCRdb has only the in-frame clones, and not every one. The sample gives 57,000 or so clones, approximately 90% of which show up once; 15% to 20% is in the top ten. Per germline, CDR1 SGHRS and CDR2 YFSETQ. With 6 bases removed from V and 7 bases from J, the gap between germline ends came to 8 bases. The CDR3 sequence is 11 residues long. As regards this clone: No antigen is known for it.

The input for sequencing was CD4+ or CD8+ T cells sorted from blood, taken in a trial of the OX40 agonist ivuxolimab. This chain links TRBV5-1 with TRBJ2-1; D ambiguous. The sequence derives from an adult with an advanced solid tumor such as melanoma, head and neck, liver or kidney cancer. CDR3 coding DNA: TGCGCCAGCATTCAGGCGAATGAGCAGTTCTTC. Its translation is CASIQANEQFF.